This T cell receptor (beta chain) derives from a study of blood T cell repertoires in COVID-19. Background on the study: Acute and convalescent COVID-19 samples came from the United States, Italy and Spain.

This CDR3 region has 14 residues. In germline, CDR1 is MNHNS, CDR2 SASEGT. V trimming: 2 bases; J trimming: 5 bases; junction bases outside the gene matches: 2. Sequenced by immunoSEQ multiplex PCR; TCRdb stores in-frame clones only, minus some. The sample contains around 250,000 clones, about 90% of which appear only once. The rearrangement uses TRBV6-1 and TRBJ1-4, with TRBD1 matching over 7 bases. The receptor comes from a man aged 55 to 70 with acute or convalescent COVID-19. Material for sequencing was peripheral blood. CDR3 region: CASSESQGNEKLFF. CDR3 in DNA: TGTGCCAGCAGTGAATCACAGGGGAATGAAAAACTGTTTTTT.